This T cell receptor beta chain originates from a study of cytomegalovirus exposure and HLA in healthy donors. V dropped 2 bases and J dropped 3 bases, with 13 bases sitting between them. This CDR3 spans 15 amino acids. CDR1 SGHTA and CDR2 FQGNSA come from the germline V gene. A multiplex PCR was run with 60 Vbeta primers and 13 Jbeta primers. Sequenced by immunoSEQ multiplex PCR; TCRdb stores in-frame clones only, minus some. The sample lists fewer than 60,000 clones; around 72% were seen once. In nominal health when sampled, donors likely had unrecorded immune exposures nonetheless. This clonotype originated in a woman in her fifties or sixties in good health and CMV-seropositive. The specimen sequenced was PBMCs. The chain links TRBV7-2 to TRBJ1-1, with D possibly matching TRBD1 (5 bases). Here the CDR3 DNA reads TGTGCCAGCAGCTTACATTTTCGGGGGGACACTGAAGCTTTCTTT. It translates to CASSLHFRGDTEAFF.